This note documents a single T cell receptor beta chain sequence. This clonotype has ten or more counts. Its cognate antigen has yet to be identified. No base quality information exists; no much larger clone differs at one position. Libraries were constructed by PCR. Instrument used: Illumina HiSeq 4000. Preparation of bulk TCR libraries followed a previously described approach, with the TCR primers listed in Table S5. The Qiagen AllPrep DNA/RNA kit was used to purify total RNA. Before analysis, reads from multiple sequencing runs of the same library were pooled. As for how the authors treated the data: Only reads with exact TCR constant sequence were kept, trimmed to 150 nt, and grouped by their 12-nt molecular barcodes. Reads inside each barcode group were sub-clustered using a 15% Levenshtein threshold, and a quality-weighted consensus sequence was constructed for each RNA molecule. Non-functional sequences were filtered out, along with any lower-count sequence sitting one edit away from another sequence. Based on a fit of two negative binomial distributions, barcode sub-clusters having less than 20% of the maximum read count were discarded. Using fastp trimming at Q25 and MiXCR clonotype assembly, TCRdb reanalyzed the public sequencing data and kept in-frame beta chains. Under each unique CDR3 protein, matching rows form one entry showing the most common genes and DNA. None of the V and J calls come from the authors' own analysis; TCRdb made them. The sample contains around 82,000 distinct CDR3 sequences, over 15% of them found a single time. Around 0.88% of the sample is in the top ten clones.

Counted from cysteine to phenylalanine, this CDR3 has 16 amino acids. Only the CDR3 region is kept as DNA, spanning 48 bases read in frame from base 1. The germline V gene yields MGHDK for CDR1 and SYGVNS for CDR2. The junction shows trimming of 4 bases on V and 5 bases on J, plus 19 bases between the germline ends. Libraries of naive CD8 T cells were built from anywhere between roughly 17,000 and 1,100,000 sorted cells, with 10%, 30% or 50% of the purified RNA used. Naive CD8 T cells, defined as CD8+CD4-CCR7+CD45RA+, were FACS-sorted into RLT Plus buffer on a BD FACSAria II. Detection sensitivity was tested by spiking Jurkat RNA equal to roughly ten TCR copies' worth into samples containing roughly 19,000-1,000,000 naive CD8 T cells. Enrichment of CD8 T cells was done with RosetteSep CD8+ T Cell Enrichment Cocktail plus Ficoll-Paque, and ACK red cell lysis came afterward. This entry belongs to a study of molecular identifiers for immune sequencing clone quantification (dated by TCRdb to between 2017 and 2018). Turning to the overall study: In a replicate experiment, RNA from roughly 21,000 or 96,000 naive CD8 T cells was split into five aliquots, four of which were sequenced. This methods study benchmarked molecular-identifier clustering-based TCR repertoire sequencing (MIDCIRS) and TCR RNA copy counting, using CD8 T cells to do so.

Findings and caveats that apply to the study as a whole: Modeling estimated 3 to 3.5 recovered TCR RNA copies per cell, compared with around 9.7 by digital PCR, which implies about 30% capture efficiency. Even against a background of 800,000 to 1,000,000 naive CD8 T cells, spiked-in Jurkat TCR RNA amounting to a single cell's worth was reported to be detectable. Highly expanded clone sizes could be underestimated because identical TCR molecules may share a barcode. When barcode sub-clustering was left out, chimeric consensus sequences inflated TCR diversity, with chimeras reaching as high as 47%. The naive libraries included spiked-in Jurkat TCR RNA (approximately ten copies' worth), and this RNA is not part of the donor repertoire. In CMV-specific effector cells, clones with more than 20 RNA copies contained over 99% of molecules, whereas in naive cells such clones contained under 1% of molecules.

The TCR sequence derives from a human donor in good health. Some libraries in this study had Jurkat cell RNA spiked in. Recombination linked TRBV25-1 to TRBJ2-3; the D gene is perhaps TRBD2, from 7 matching bases. The sequenced sample consisted of naive CD8+ T cells from blood, with Jurkat cell RNA spiked in. The cell subset or site label, read with the paper, signifies: FACS-sorted CD8+CD4-CCR7+CD45RA+ naive T cells. The DNA reads TGTGCCAGCAGTGCAATTGTTGAGGGGGGGGTAGATACGCAGTATTTT. Its translation is CASSAIVEGGVDTQYF.